These 3 T cell receptor beta chains were sequenced from one sample in a study of spatial heterogeneity in lung cancer. The antigens of these receptors remain unknown. Study-wide results and limits: Higher tumor mutation counts went along with higher counts of expanded intratumoral alpha and beta TCRs.

TCRdb ran MiXCR on the 5' RACE reads and lists one entry per CDR3 protein. The sample shows a few thousand distinct CDR3 sequences, approximately 9% of them seen only once. Noted time point: sample taken at primary tumor resection. Sequencing used lung tumor tissue, obtained at surgery. These TCRs come from a female donor with early-stage non-small cell lung cancer.

In its sample, this clonotype ranks as medium-sized (0.01 to 0.1%). This chain uses TRBV6-5 with TRBJ1-6, with D tentatively TRBD1 (5 bases). CDR1 is MNHEY, CDR2 SVGAGI, per germline. The CDR3 extends over 15 amino acids. V was trimmed by 2 bases and J by 3 bases, leaving 8 bases between them. CDR3 sequence: CASSYRGFYNSPLHF. DNA for the CDR3: TGTGCCAGCAGTTACAGGGGCTTCTATAATTCACCCCTCCACTTT.

By its share, this clonotype is medium-sized. In DNA form, the CDR3 reads TGTGCCTGGAGTTGGTTAGCAAGGGAGCAGTTCTTC. Residues: CAWSWLAREQFF. The chain carries TRBV30 and TRBJ2-1; D uncertain. Looked up from germline, CDR1 is GTSNPN and CDR2 is SVGIG (reference sequence). V was shortened by 2 bases and J by 10 bases, with 12 bases between the two germline ends. The CDR3 has 12 amino acids.

The gene calls are TRBV20-1 and TRBJ1-2; 8 bases are a match to TRBD1. After removal of 6 bases from V and 3 bases from J, the junction contained 3 bases not matched to a gene. Germline loops: CDR1 DFQATT, CDR2 SNEGSKA (reference sequence). The CDR3 contains 12 residues. CDR3: CSALTGDYGYTF. The CDR3 DNA reads TGCAGTGCCCTGACAGGGGACTATGGCTACACCTTC.